Reported below is one T cell receptor beta chain. This sample was included in a study of blood T cell repertoires in COVID-19. This CDR3 region has 16 residues. Deletions cut 7 bases from V and 6 bases from J, with 24 bases between. Germline values: CDR1 SNHLY, CDR2 FYNNEI. Sequencing used immunoSEQ multiplex PCR; TCRdb keeps in-frame clones, though not all of them. The data hold tens of thousands of clones, with around 93% observed a single time. This TCR came from a man in his fifties or sixties with acute or convalescent COVID-19. The sample taken for sequencing was peripheral blood. The chain recombines TRBV2 with TRBJ1-2, with D possibly TRBD1 on 5 matching bases. DNA of the CDR3: TGTGCCAGCACCCAGGACGGCCTCCTTGGGGGGAATGGCTACACCTTC. Protein sequence: CASTQDGLLGGNGYTF.